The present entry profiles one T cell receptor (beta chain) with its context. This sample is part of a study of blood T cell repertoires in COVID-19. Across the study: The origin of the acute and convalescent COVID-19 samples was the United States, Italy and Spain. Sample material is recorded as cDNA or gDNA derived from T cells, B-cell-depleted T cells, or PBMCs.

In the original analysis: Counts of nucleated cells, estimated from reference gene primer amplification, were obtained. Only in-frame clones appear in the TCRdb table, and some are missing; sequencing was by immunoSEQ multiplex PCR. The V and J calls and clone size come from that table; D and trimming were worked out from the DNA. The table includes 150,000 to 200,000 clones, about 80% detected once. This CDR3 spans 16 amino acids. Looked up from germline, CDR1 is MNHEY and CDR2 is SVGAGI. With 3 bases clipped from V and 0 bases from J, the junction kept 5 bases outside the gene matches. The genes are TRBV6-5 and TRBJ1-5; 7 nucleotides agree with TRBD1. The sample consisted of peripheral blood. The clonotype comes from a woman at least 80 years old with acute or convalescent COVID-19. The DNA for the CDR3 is TGTGCCAGCAGTTATTCGACAGGGACTAGCAATCAGCCCCAGCATTTT. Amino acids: CASSYSTGTSNQPQHF.